This record covers a single T cell receptor (beta chain). Antigen specificity is unknown. This sample is drawn from a study of shared clonotypes between healthy human individuals. Each sample came from a Caucasian adult donor living in Nashville, Tennessee. The CD4+ fraction was divided into a CD45RA+ naive subset and a CD45RA-negative memory subset. The CDR3 is 14 residues long. Germline CDR1 is SGHDN and CDR2 is FVKESK. Trimming removed 4 bases at V and 0 bases at J, with 7 bases between. General study results and limits: Larger richness was generally estimated for naive than memory subsets.

The protocol was immunoSEQ multiplex PCR, while the TCRdb copy is restricted to in-frame clones and leaves out a portion. Here the sample spans over 1.4 million clones, 95% to 97% being singletons. This TCR came from a man aged 25-45 years in good health. Sample: naive CD4+ T cells sorted from blood. The subset was: CD45RA+ positively selected. The rearrangement links TRBV14 to TRBJ1-3; D is unresolved. CDR3 region: CASSLRTSGNTIYF. As DNA, the CDR3 is TGTGCCAGCAGCCTAAGGACCTCTGGAAACACCATATATTTT.